In this sample, the clone carrying this T cell receptor beta chain turned up once. Sequencing used immunoSEQ multiplex PCR; TCRdb keeps in-frame clones, though not all of them. This sample has about 190,000 clones; 75% to 85% occur once, and the top ten carry less than 7%. The sample comes from a study of blood T cell repertoires in COVID-19. Germline V gene lookup returns CDR1 MNHEY and CDR2 SVGAGI. The CDR3 is made up of 14 amino acids. Trimming took 4 bases from V and 4 from J, leaving 13 bases between them. The chain employs TRBV6-5 and TRBJ1-2; no clear D. The origin of this receptor is a man in his 60s with acute or convalescent COVID-19. The specimen was peripheral blood. In DNA form, the CDR3 reads TGTGCCAGCAGTTGGGAGCCCAGGTCCTATGGCTACACCTTC. Translation gives CASSWEPRSYGYTF.